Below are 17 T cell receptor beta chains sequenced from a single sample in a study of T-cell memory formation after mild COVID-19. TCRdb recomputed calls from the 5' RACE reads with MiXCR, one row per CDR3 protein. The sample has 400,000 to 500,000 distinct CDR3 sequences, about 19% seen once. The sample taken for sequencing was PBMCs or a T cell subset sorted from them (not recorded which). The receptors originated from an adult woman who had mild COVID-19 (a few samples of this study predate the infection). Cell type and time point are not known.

CDR3 in DNA: TGTGGGGCCCTCGACGGCGGGGGGACTAGCACAGATACGCAGTATTTT. It translates to CGALDGGGTSTDTQYF. This sequence joins TRBV21-1 and TRBJ2-3; the listed D gene, TRBD2, was not tested against the DNA. TRBV21-1 represents a pseudogene. The CDR3 runs 16 residues.

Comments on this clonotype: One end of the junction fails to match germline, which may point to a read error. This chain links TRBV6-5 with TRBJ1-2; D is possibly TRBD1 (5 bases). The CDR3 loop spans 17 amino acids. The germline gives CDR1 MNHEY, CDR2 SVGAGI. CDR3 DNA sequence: TGTGCCAGCAGTAACTCTAGGCAGCTCCGGGGGAACTATGGCTACACCTTC. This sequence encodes CASSNSRQLRGNYGYTF.

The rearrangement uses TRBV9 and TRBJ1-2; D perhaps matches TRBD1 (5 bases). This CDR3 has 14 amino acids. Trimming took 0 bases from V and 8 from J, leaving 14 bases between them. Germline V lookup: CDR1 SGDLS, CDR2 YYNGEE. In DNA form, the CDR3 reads TGTGCCAGCAGCGTAGCACAGGCCAGAGGAGGCTACACCTTC. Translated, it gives CASSVAQARGGYTF.

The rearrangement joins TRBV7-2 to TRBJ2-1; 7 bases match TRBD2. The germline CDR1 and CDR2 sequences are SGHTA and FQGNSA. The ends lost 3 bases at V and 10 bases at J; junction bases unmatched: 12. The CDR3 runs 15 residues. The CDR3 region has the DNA TGTGCCAGCAGCTTTGCTTCCGGTGCGGGAGCCGAGCAGTTCTTC. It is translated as CASSFASGAGAEQFF.

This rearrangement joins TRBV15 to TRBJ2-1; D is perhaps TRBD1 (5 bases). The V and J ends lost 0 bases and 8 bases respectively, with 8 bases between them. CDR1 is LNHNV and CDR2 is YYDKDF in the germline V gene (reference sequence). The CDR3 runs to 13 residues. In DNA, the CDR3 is TGTGCCACCAGCAGAGATAAGGGGTATGAGCAGTTCTTC. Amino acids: CATSRDKGYEQFF.

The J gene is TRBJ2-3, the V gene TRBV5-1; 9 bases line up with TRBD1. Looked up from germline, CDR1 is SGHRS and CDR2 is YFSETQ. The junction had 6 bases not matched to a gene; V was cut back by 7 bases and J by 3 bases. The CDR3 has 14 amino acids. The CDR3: CASSTGTGTDTQYF. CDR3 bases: TGCGCCAGCTCCACCGGGACAGGGACAGATACGCAGTATTTT.

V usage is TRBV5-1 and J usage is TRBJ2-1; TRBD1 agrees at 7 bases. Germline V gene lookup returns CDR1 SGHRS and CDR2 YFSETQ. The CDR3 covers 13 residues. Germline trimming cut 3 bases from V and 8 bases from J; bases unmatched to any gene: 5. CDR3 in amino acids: CASSSQTGDEQFF. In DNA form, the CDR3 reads TGCGCCAGCAGCTCCCAAACAGGGGATGAGCAGTTCTTC.

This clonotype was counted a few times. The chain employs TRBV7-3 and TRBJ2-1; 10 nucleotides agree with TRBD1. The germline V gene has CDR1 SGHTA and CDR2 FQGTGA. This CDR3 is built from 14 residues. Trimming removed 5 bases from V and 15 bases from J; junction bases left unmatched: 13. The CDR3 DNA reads TGTGCCAGCAGCCTCAGGGCAGGACAGGGGGAGGCGTTCTTC. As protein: CASSLRAGQGEAFF.

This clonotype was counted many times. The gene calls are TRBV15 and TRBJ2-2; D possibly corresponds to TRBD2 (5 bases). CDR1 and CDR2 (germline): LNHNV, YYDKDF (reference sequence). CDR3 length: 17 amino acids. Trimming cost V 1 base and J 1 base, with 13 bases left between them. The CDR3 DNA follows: TGTGCCACCAGCAGAGGGACTGGACTTATGAACACCGGGGAGCTGTTTTTT. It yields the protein CATSRGTGLMNTGELFF.

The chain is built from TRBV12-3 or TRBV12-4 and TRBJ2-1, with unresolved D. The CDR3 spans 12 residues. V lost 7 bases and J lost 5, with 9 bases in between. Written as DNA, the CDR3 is TGTGCCAGCACCTCACGGAACAATGAGCAGTTCTTC. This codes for CASTSRNNEQFF.

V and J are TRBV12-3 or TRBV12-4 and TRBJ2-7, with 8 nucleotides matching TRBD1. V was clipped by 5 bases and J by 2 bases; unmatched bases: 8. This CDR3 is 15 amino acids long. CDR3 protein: CASSPIRQGPYEQYF. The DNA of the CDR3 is TGTGCCAGCAGTCCTATCAGACAGGGGCCCTACGAGCAGTACTTC.

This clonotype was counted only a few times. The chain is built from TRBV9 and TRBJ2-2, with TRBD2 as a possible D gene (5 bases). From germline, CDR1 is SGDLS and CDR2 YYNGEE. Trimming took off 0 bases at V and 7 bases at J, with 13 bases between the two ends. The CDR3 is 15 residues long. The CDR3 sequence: CASSVGGPPIGELFF. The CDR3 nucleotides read TGTGCCAGCAGCGTAGGAGGGCCTCCCATCGGGGAGCTGTTTTTT.

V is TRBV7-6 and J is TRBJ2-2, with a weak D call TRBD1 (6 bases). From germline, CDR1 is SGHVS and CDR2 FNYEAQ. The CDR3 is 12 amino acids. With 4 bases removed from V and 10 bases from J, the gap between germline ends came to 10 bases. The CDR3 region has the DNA TGTGCCAGCAGCTCAGGGGTCGCGGAGCTGTTTTTT. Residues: CASSSGVAELFF. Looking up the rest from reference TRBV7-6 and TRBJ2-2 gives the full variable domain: GAGVSQSPRYKVTKRGQDVALRCDPISGHVSLYWYRQALGQGPEFLTYFNYEAQQDKSGLPNDRFSAERPEGSISTLTIQRTEQRDSAMYRCASSSGVAELFFGEGSRLTVL.

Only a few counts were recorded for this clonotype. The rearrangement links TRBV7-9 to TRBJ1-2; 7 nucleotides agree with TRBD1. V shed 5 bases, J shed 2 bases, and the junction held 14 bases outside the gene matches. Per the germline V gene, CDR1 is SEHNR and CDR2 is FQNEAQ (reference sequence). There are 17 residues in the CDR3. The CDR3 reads CASSPEMWTGSNYGYTF. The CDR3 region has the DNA TGTGCCAGCAGCCCAGAGATGTGGACAGGATCAAACTATGGCTACACCTTC.

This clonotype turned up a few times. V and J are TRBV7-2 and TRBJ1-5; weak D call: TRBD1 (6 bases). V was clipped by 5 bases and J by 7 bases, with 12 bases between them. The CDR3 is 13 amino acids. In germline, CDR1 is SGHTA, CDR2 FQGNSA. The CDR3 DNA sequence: TGTGCCAGCAGCCTCAGGGGATGGCAGCCCCAGCATTTT. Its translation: CASSLRGWQPQHF.

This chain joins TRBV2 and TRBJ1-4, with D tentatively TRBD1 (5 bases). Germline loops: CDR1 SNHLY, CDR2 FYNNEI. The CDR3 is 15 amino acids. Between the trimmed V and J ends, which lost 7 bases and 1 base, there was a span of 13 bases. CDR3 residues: CASKGTEGTNEKLFF. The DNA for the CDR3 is TGTGCCAGCAAAGGGACGGAGGGAACTAATGAAAAACTGTTTTTT.

The CDR3 nucleotides are TGTGCCAGTAGTAAGCGGACCTCCTACGAGCAGTACTTC. Translating gives CASSKRTSYEQYF. V usage is TRBV19 and J usage is TRBJ2-7; TRBD2 is a possible D gene (5 bases). Germline V gives CDR1 LNHDA, CDR2 SQIVND (reference sequence). With 4 bases removed from V and 0 bases from J, the gap between germline ends came to 7 bases. The CDR3 has 13 residues.